Following are 32 T cell receptor beta chains from one sample sequenced in a study of blood T cell repertoires in COVID-19. The assay was immunoSEQ multiplex PCR, and TCRdb's table has in-frame clones only and misses some. The sample records some 180,000 clones, approximately 87% being singletons. Sample: peripheral blood. The receptors here all came from a man between 65 and 85 years old with active or convalescent COVID-19.

The chain carries TRBV15 and TRBJ2-5; D ambiguous. The CDR3 is 14 amino acids. V was shortened by 5 bases and J by 4 bases, with 14 bases between the two germline ends. Per the germline V gene, CDR1 is LNHNV and CDR2 is YYDKDF (reference sequence). The CDR3 coding sequence is TGTGCCACCAGCCCCAGGTGGTTAGGAGAGACCCAGTACTTC. Its translation is CATSPRWLGETQYF. Full variable domain (missing parts from reference TRBV15 and TRBJ2-5): DAMVIQNPRYQVTQFGKPVTLSCSQTLNHNVMYWYQQKSSQAPKLLFHYYDKDFNNEADTPDNFQSRRPNTSFCFLDIRSPGLGDTAMYLCATSPRWLGETQYFGPGTRLLVL.

The chain recombines TRBV7-2 with TRBJ2-7; 9 bases are a match to TRBD1. Germline assignment: CDR1 SGHTA and CDR2 FQGNSA. This CDR3 spans 17 amino acids. V lost 0 bases to trimming and J lost 4 bases; unmatched junction nucleotides: 10. This chain's CDR3 is CASSLAAGQGFRYEQYF. CDR3 in DNA: TGTGCCAGCAGCTTAGCAGCCGGACAGGGGTTCAGGTACGAGCAGTACTTC. The full variable domain, rest sourced from reference TRBV7-2 and TRBJ2-7, is GAGVSQSPSNKVTEKGKDVELRCDPISGHTALYWYRQSLGQGLEFLIYFQGNSAPDKSGLPSDRFSAERTGGSVSTLTIQRTQQEDSAVYLCASSLAAGQGFRYEQYFGPGTRLTVT.

The chain uses TRBV6-1 and TRBJ1-6; D is unresolved. CDR1 and CDR2 from the germline V gene are MNHNS and SASEGT. This CDR3 has 14 amino acids. V lost 11 bases to trimming and J lost 10 bases, with 21 bases between them. The CDR3, as DNA: TGTGCCGGACGGGATATCCTCCCGGAGTCACCCCTCCACTTT. Its translation is CAGRDILPESPLHF.

CDR3 bases: TGTGCCACCAGCCAATCTGGGACAGGGGACTACGAGCAGTACTTC. Its protein product is CATSQSGTGDYEQYF. The rearrangement links TRBV15 to TRBJ2-7, with TRBD1 identical over 10 bases. The length of the CDR3 is 15 residues. V shed 5 bases, J shed 3 bases, and the junction held 7 bases outside the gene matches. Germline assignment: CDR1 LNHNV and CDR2 YYDKDF (reference sequence).

The chain recombines TRBV6-6 with TRBJ2-7; TRBD2 matches 11 bases. The CDR3 is 15 amino acids. Germline V CDR1 and CDR2: MNHNY, SVGAGI (reference sequence). The V segment lost 4 bases and the J segment 4 bases; nucleotides outside the gene matches: 6. The DNA of the CDR3 is TGTGCCAGCAGTTCCGCTAGCGGGGGGCTTTACGAGCAGTACTTC. Protein product: CASSSASGGLYEQYF.

For this clone: Other DNA sequences from this sample encode an identical CDR3 as well. The V and J genes are TRBV11-3 and TRBJ2-3, with TRBD1 identical over 8 bases. The CDR3 consists of 13 residues. Germline CDR1 is SGHNT and CDR2 is YENEEA. V was pared by 5 bases and J by 6 bases, with 4 bases of the junction left unmatched. CDR3: CASSLGQGDTQYF. CDR3 in DNA: TGTGCCAGCAGCCTCGGACAGGGTGATACGCAGTATTTT.

About this clone itself: The sample holds other DNA sequences that translate to the same CDR3. This chain links TRBV29-1 with TRBJ1-1, with D unresolved. The CDR3 consists of 11 residues. Trimming removed 3 bases at V and 3 bases at J, with 5 bases between. Germline V gene lookup returns CDR1 SQVTM and CDR2 ANQGSEA. CDR3 amino acids: CSVDGDTEAFF. CDR3 nucleotides: TGCAGCGTTGATGGAGACACTGAAGCTTTCTTT.

The chain links TRBV7-2 to TRBJ1-2, with TRBD1 matching over 7 bases. CDR3 length: 15 residues. Germline assignment: CDR1 SGHTA and CDR2 FQGNSA. J gave up 7 bases and V 1 base, and 9 bases lay outside the gene matches. The CDR3 here is CASSLGGTVRGGYTF. The CDR3 DNA follows: TGTGCCAGCAGCTTAGGCGGGACAGTCCGAGGTGGCTACACCTTC.

This chain connects TRBV4-3 to TRBJ1-1, with D maybe TRBD1 (6 bases). The length of the CDR3 is 18 residues. Per germline, CDR1 LGHNA and CDR2 YSLEER. V lost 0 bases to trimming and J lost 1 base, with 18 bases between them. In DNA form, the CDR3 reads TGCGCCAGCAGCCAAGAGACCCTAAATGGACAGACGAACACTGAAGCTTTCTTT. Protein: CASSQETLNGQTNTEAFF.

The J gene is TRBJ2-2, the V gene TRBV28; D unclear. Germline V CDR1 and CDR2: MDHEN, SYDVKM. Trimming cost V 5 bases and J 4 bases, with 11 bases left between them. There are 14 residues in the CDR3. The CDR3 loop is CASSLLRSTGELFF. In DNA form, the CDR3 reads TGTGCCAGCAGTCTTTTACGGAGCACCGGGGAGCTGTTTTTT.

In this sample, this clone turned up a few times. This chain links TRBV9 with TRBJ1-5; the D gene is possibly TRBD1 (6 bases). This CDR3 is built from 14 residues. Germline V gene sequence: CDR1 SGDLS, CDR2 YYNGEE. The ends were cut back, 2 bases at V and 7 bases at J, with 13 bases in the middle. The CDR3 spells CASSVGGAGQPQHF. The CDR3 DNA sequence: TGTGCCAGCAGCGTTGGGGGGGCCGGGCAGCCCCAGCATTTT.

J is TRBJ1-4 and V is TRBV7-9; D ambiguous. The CDR3 totals 13 residues. V was shortened by 2 bases and J by 7 bases, with 8 bases between the two germline ends. The V gene's germline CDR1 is SEHNR and CDR2 FQNEAQ (reference sequence). CDR3 nucleotides: TGTGCCAGCAGCTTAAGTGGGAGTGAAAAACTGTTTTTT. Its protein product is CASSLSGSEKLFF. The complete variable domain, with remaining parts taken from reference TRBV7-9 and TRBJ1-4, reads DTGVSQNPRHKITKRGQNVTFRCDPISEHNRLYWYRQTLGQGPEFLTYFQNEAQLEKSRLLSDRFSAERPKGSFSTLEIQRTEQGDSAMYLCASSLSGSEKLFFGSGTQLSVL.

This clone was detected only a few times. Other DNA sequences within the sample encode an identical CDR3. The chain uses TRBV5-4 and TRBJ2-3; a weak D match, TRBD2 (5 bases). The length of the CDR3 is 16 residues. V lost 0 bases, J lost 0 bases, and 11 bases lay in between. Germline V gives CDR1 SGHNT, CDR2 YYREEE (reference sequence). CDR3 amino acids: CASSLGAGVSTDTQYF. Here the CDR3 DNA reads TGTGCCAGCAGCTTGGGGGCGGGTGTTAGCACAGATACGCAGTATTTT.

This sequence joins TRBV19 and TRBJ2-2; TRBD2 matches 15 bases. Germline CDR1 is LNHDA and CDR2 is SQIVND (reference sequence). V trimming: 5 bases; J trimming: 6 bases; junction bases outside the gene matches: 10. CDR3 length: 18 amino acids. The CDR3 sequence is CASSPRTSGGAGSGELFF. DNA for the CDR3: TGTGCCAGTAGTCCCCGGACTAGCGGGGGGGCCGGATCCGGGGAGCTGTTTTTT. Full variable domain (rest looked up from reference TRBV19 and TRBJ2-2): DGGITQSPKYLFRKEGQNVTLSCEQNLNHDAMYWYRQDPGQGLRLIYYSQIVNDFQKGDIAEGYSVSREKKESFPLTVTSAQKNPTAFYLCASSPRTSGGAGSGELFFGEGSRLTVL.

The V gene is TRBV12-3 or TRBV12-4, the J gene TRBJ2-2; D possibly corresponds to TRBD1 (6 bases). Trimming removed 7 bases from V and 6 bases from J, with 12 bases in between. CDR3 size: 13 residues. CDR3 loop: CASTRTASGELFF. DNA for the CDR3: TGTGCCAGCACCCGGACAGCCTCCGGGGAGCTGTTTTTT.

The J gene is TRBJ1-1, the V gene TRBV27; possible D gene TRBD1, 6 bases. Looked up from germline, CDR1 is MNHEY and CDR2 is SMNVEV (reference sequence). CDR3 length equals 14 residues. The V end was cut by 6 bases, the J end by 0 bases, with 11 bases between. The CDR3 DNA reads as TGTGCCAGCAGACATGACAGGATGAACACTGAAGCTTTCTTT. It yields the protein CASRHDRMNTEAFF.

This clone has more than one count but fewer than ten. This chain connects TRBV29-1 to TRBJ1-2; TRBD1 agrees at 9 bases. The V gene end was trimmed by 6 bases and the J gene end by 7 bases; junction bases not matched to a gene: 6. Germline values: CDR1 SQVTM, CDR2 ANQGSEA. This CDR3 is 12 amino acids long. This CDR3 is CSVGQGGSGYTF. The CDR3 DNA reads TGCAGCGTGGGACAGGGAGGTTCTGGCTACACCTTC.

The chain recombines TRBV9 with TRBJ2-2; D gene unclear. In germline, CDR1 is SGDLS, CDR2 YYNGEE. This CDR3 region has 13 residues. The V end lost 2 bases, the J end lost 1 base, and 3 bases lay between the germline ends. The CDR3 nucleotides are TGTGCCAGCAGCGTCAAGAACACCGGGGAGCTGTTTTTT. Its translation is CASSVKNTGELFF.

This chain joins TRBV29-1 and TRBJ1-3; D is undetermined. With 2 bases removed from V and 0 bases from J, the gap between germline ends came to 5 bases. Germline loops: CDR1 SQVTM, CDR2 ANQGSEA. This CDR3 has 13 residues. Here the CDR3 reads CSVERVSGNTIYF. In DNA form, the CDR3 reads TGCAGCGTTGAACGCGTCTCTGGAAACACCATATATTTT.

The chain has TRBV3-1 (or the pseudogene TRBV3-2) and TRBJ2-1; 9 bases line up with TRBD1. Losses at the gene ends were 4 bases for V and 7 bases for J; bases not matched to a gene: 29. The germline V gene has CDR1 LGHDT and CDR2 YNNKEL (reference sequence). This CDR3 contains 22 residues. CDR3 loop: CASSPLSGTGNPNRLPKNEQFF. The CDR3 DNA follows: TGTGCCAGCAGCCCACTATCCGGGACAGGGAACCCCAACAGACTTCCAAAGAATGAGCAGTTCTTC.

This chain uses TRBV20-1 with TRBJ2-3; D is perhaps TRBD2 (6 bases). V gave up 6 bases and J gave up 6 bases, with 10 bases separating them. Germline CDR1 DFQATT, CDR2 SNEGSKA (reference sequence). The CDR3 has 11 residues. The DNA for the CDR3 is TGCAGTGCCCGGGCGGGGGATACGCAGTATTTT. This gives the protein CSARAGDTQYF.

The chain joins TRBV4-3 to TRBJ2-1, with a possible D match to TRBD2 (6 bases). This CDR3 comprises 15 residues. Trimming removed 3 bases from V and 4 bases from J, with 13 bases in between. CDR1 and CDR2 from the germline V gene are LGHNA and YSLEER. CDR3 protein: CASSQDWDSYNEQFF. For the CDR3, the DNA is TGCGCCAGCAGCCAGGACTGGGACTCTTACAATGAGCAGTTCTTC.

V and J are TRBV28 and TRBJ1-2, with TRBD1 matching 7 bases. CDR1 and CDR2 (germline): MDHEN, SYDVKM. V trimming: 5 bases; J trimming: 0 bases; junction bases outside the gene matches: 3. This CDR3 contains 14 residues. DNA of the CDR3: TGTGCCAGCAGTCCGGGACAGACTAACTATGGCTACACCTTC. Translated: CASSPGQTNYGYTF.

V usage is TRBV19 and J usage is TRBJ2-1; 11 bases match TRBD2. This CDR3 has 18 residues. V lost 8 bases to trimming and J lost 4 bases; unmatched junction nucleotides: 16. Per the germline V gene, CDR1 is LNHDA and CDR2 is SQIVND (reference sequence). CDR3 residues: CASHPGQGLAVLYNEQFF. CDR3 DNA sequence: TGTGCCAGTCACCCCGGTCAGGGACTAGCGGTTTTATACAATGAGCAGTTCTTC.

This sequence joins TRBV30 and TRBJ2-5, with D possibly TRBD2 on 6 matching bases. Trimming pared 0 bases from V and 4 bases from J, leaving 21 bases between. This CDR3 spans 17 amino acids. Germline CDR1 GTSNPN, CDR2 SVGIG (reference sequence). The CDR3 region is CAWSVHFGTLRGETQYF. The CDR3 bases are TGTGCCTGGAGTGTCCATTTCGGGACCCTGCGGGGAGAGACCCAGTACTTC.

V usage is TRBV5-1 and J usage is TRBJ2-7, with 8 bases aligning to TRBD1. The germline V gene has CDR1 SGHRS and CDR2 YFSETQ. Trimming cost V 5 bases and J 0 bases; bases outside gene matches: 1. The CDR3 contains 13 residues. The CDR3 loop reads CASSQGASYEQYF. The CDR3, as DNA: TGCGCCAGCAGTCAGGGGGCCTCCTACGAGCAGTACTTC.

The chain is built from TRBV7-2 and TRBJ1-5; D not certain. Trimming pared 1 base from V and 2 bases from J, leaving 12 bases between. The CDR3 consists of 16 residues. Germline assignment: CDR1 SGHTA and CDR2 FQGNSA. CDR3 DNA sequence: TGTGCCAGCAGCTTAGGCGAGGGCAGAGGCAATCAGCCCCAGCATTTT. Protein product: CASSLGEGRGNQPQHF.

The chain recombines TRBV6-6 with TRBJ2-5, with D perhaps TRBD1 (5 bases). With 0 bases removed from V and 5 bases from J, the gap between germline ends came to 13 bases. This CDR3 spans 15 amino acids. Germline V gene data show CDR1 as MNHNY and CDR2 as SVGAGI (reference sequence). CDR3 sequence reads: CASSYSAGFAETQYF. The CDR3 region has the DNA TGTGCCAGCAGTTACTCGGCAGGGTTCGCGGAGACCCAGTACTTC.

Regarding this clone: Other DNA sequences in this specimen translate into the identical CDR3. The chain is built from TRBV18 and TRBJ2-5; 7 bases agree with TRBD1. CDR1 is KGHSH, CDR2 LQKENI, per germline. Trimming cost V 3 bases and J 2 bases; bases outside gene matches: 6. The CDR3 length is 15 residues. CDR3 region: CASSPQRDRQETQYF. The CDR3 nucleotides read TGTGCCAGCTCACCTCAACGGGACAGACAAGAGACCCAGTACTTC. Using reference TRBV18 and TRBJ2-5 for the parts outside the CDR3, the full variable domain is NAGVMQNPRHLVRRRGQEARLRCSPMKGHSHVYWYRQLPEEGLKFMVYLQKENIIDESGMPKERFSAEFPKEGPSILRIQQVVRGDSAAYFCASSPQRDRQETQYFGPGTRLLVL.

The V call is TRBV7-3, the J call TRBJ1-1; 7 positions match TRBD1. This CDR3 contains 13 residues. Germline V gives CDR1 SGHTA, CDR2 FQGTGA. V trimming: 3 bases; J trimming: 3 bases; junction bases outside the gene matches: 1. CDR3 sequence reads: CASSFQGDTEAFF. CDR3 nucleotide sequence: TGTGCCAGCAGCTTCCAGGGGGACACTGAAGCTTTCTTT.

The gene calls are TRBV25-1 and TRBJ1-5, with a possible D match to TRBD1 (5 bases). CDR3 length: 13 residues. Per germline, CDR1 MGHDK and CDR2 SYGVNS. The V end was cut by 6 bases, the J end by 1 base, with 7 bases between. CDR3 in DNA: TGTGCCAGCAGGGGGGGGAGCAATCAGCCCCAGCATTTT. It is translated as CASRGGSNQPQHF.

The CDR3 loop is CASSFNSGTENSPLHF. The CDR3 DNA sequence: TGTGCCAGCAGTTTTAACTCCGGGACAGAGAATTCACCCCTCCACTTT. The rearrangement uses TRBV7-8 and TRBJ1-6, with 7 bases fitting TRBD1. The CDR3 contains 16 residues. CDR1 and CDR2 (germline): SGHVS, FQNEAQ. Losses at the gene ends were 6 bases for V and 7 bases for J; bases not matched to a gene: 12.